These 21 T cell receptor beta chains share one sample of origin, sequenced in a study of blood T cell repertoires in COVID-19 (TCRdb year 2020). The library relied on the immunoSEQ multiplex PCR assay. TCRdb retrieved this table from immuneACCESS and kept in-frame rearrangements only. Not all clones are present; in checked studies, unresolved V genes account for under half, and no reason is known for the remainder. The sample contains about 250,000 clones, just over 85% of them found a single time. The ten largest clonotypes hold roughly 1.4% of the sample. Material for sequencing was peripheral blood. These receptor sequences come from an elderly man with acute or convalescent COVID-19.

V is TRBV7-8 and J is TRBJ1-5, with D possibly matching TRBD1 (5 bases). The CDR3 loop spans 13 amino acids. V lost 5 bases, J lost 4 bases, and 9 bases lay in between. Germline CDR1 and CDR2: SGHVS and FQNEAQ. The CDR3 loop is CASSRGENQPQHF. The DNA for the CDR3 is TGTGCCAGCAGCCGAGGGGAGAATCAGCCCCAGCATTTT.

This chain connects TRBV9 to TRBJ2-7; 8 bases are a match to TRBD2. CDR3 length: 16 residues. V trimming: 3 bases; J trimming: 2 bases; junction bases outside the gene matches: 10. Germline V CDR1 and CDR2: SGDLS, YYNGEE. This CDR3 reads CASSAGGREVPYEQYF. The CDR3 DNA follows: TGTGCCAGCAGCGCCGGTGGGCGGGAGGTCCCCTACGAGCAGTACTTC.

The gene calls are TRBV25-1 and TRBJ1-2, with TRBD1 matching 10 bases. The CDR3 totals 16 residues. The V gene end was trimmed by 1 base and the J gene end by 5 bases; junction bases not matched to a gene: 7. Looked up from germline, CDR1 is MGHDK and CDR2 is SYGVNS. The CDR3: CASSESIGQGDYGYTF. The CDR3 DNA follows: TGTGCCAGCAGTGAATCGATTGGACAGGGGGATTATGGCTACACCTTC.

The chain has TRBV10-3 and TRBJ2-7, with 7 nucleotides matching TRBD1. This CDR3 is 14 amino acids long. Germline lookup yields CDR1 ENHRY and CDR2 SYGVKD. The junction had 1 base not matched to a gene; V was cut back by 0 bases and J by 2 bases. CDR3: CAISESTGTYEQYF. DNA of the CDR3: TGTGCCATCAGTGAGTCGACAGGGACCTACGAGCAGTACTTC.

A single count supports this clone. The chain employs TRBV6-5 and TRBJ1-6, with a tentative D call TRBD1 (5 bases). The CDR3 runs to 14 residues. Germline V gene lookup returns CDR1 MNHEY and CDR2 SVGAGI. Trimming took off 4 bases at V and 9 bases at J, with 13 bases between the two ends. The DNA for the CDR3 is TGTGCCAGCAGTTTGAGGCAGGGTGGTTCACCCCTCCACTTT. It codes for CASSLRQGGSPLHF.

The CDR3 DNA sequence: TGCGCCAGCAGCTGGACTAGCGGGGGAGATACGCAGTATTTT. Translating gives CASSWTSGGDTQYF. V gene TRBV5-1 combines with J gene TRBJ2-3; 13 bases are shared with TRBD2. This CDR3 contains 14 residues. V trimming: 3 bases; J trimming: 5 bases; junction bases outside the gene matches: 0. Germline V gives CDR1 SGHRS, CDR2 YFSETQ.

In DNA form, the CDR3 reads TGTGCCAGCAGTGACTCGGAAGGGGTGGGTAACACTGAAGCTTTCTTT. It encodes CASSDSEGVGNTEAFF. J is TRBJ1-1 and V is TRBV6-4; TRBD1 might be the D (5 bases). The V gene lost 0 bases and the J gene lost 2 bases, with 13 bases spanning the gap. The germline gives CDR1 MRHNA, CDR2 SNTAGT. The CDR3 totals 16 residues.

Of note for this clone: The same CDR3 can be traced to other DNA sequences in this sample. J is TRBJ2-7 and V is TRBV19; 8 bases are shared with TRBD1. CDR1 is LNHDA, CDR2 SQIVND, per germline (reference sequence). This CDR3 region has 14 residues. Trimming took 3 bases from V and 3 from J; bases not matched to a gene: 4. In nucleotides, the CDR3 is TGTGCCAGTAGTATTGGGACAGGTTTCTACGAGCAGTACTTC. Its protein is CASSIGTGFYEQYF.

Here the CDR3 reads CASSLGTVATDTQYF. For the CDR3, the DNA is TGTGCCAGCAGCCTTGGCACAGTGGCCACAGATACGCAGTATTTT. This rearrangement joins TRBV5-4 to TRBJ2-3; D gene uncertain. Germline V gives CDR1 SGHNT, CDR2 YYREEE (reference sequence). The CDR3 consists of 15 residues. The ends were cut back, 4 bases at V and 2 bases at J, with 14 bases in the middle.

The DNA of the CDR3 is TGTGCCAGCAGTGAAGCACCAGCGGGGGTAGAGACCCAGTACTTC. Translation gives CASSEAPAGVETQYF. The chain recombines TRBV6-1 with TRBJ2-5, with 8 nucleotides matching TRBD2. The junction had 4 bases not matched to a gene; V was cut back by 0 bases and J by 4 bases. The germline gives CDR1 MNHNS, CDR2 SASEGT. The CDR3 totals 15 residues.

The V call is TRBV14, the J call TRBJ2-3, with 9 bases lining up with TRBD1. Looked up from germline, CDR1 is SGHDN and CDR2 is FVKESK. V shed 0 bases, J shed 5 bases, and the junction held 9 bases outside the gene matches. This CDR3 comprises 17 residues. CDR3 coding DNA: TGTGCCAGCAGCCAAGATCATCTGGGACAGGGTCAAGATACGCAGTATTTT. Translated, it gives CASSQDHLGQGQDTQYF.

The CDR3 coding sequence is TGTGCCAGCAGTTCTAACGAAGCTTTCTTT. Protein product: CASSSNEAFF. The chain couples TRBV28 to TRBJ1-1; no firm D call. Trimming stripped 4 bases from V and 8 bases from J, with 5 bases between. Germline V gene sequence: CDR1 MDHEN, CDR2 SYDVKM. This CDR3 has 10 residues.

The chain has TRBV2 and TRBJ1-2; weak D call: TRBD1 (6 bases). The CDR3 is made up of 14 amino acids. Germline V gene sequence: CDR1 SNHLY, CDR2 FYNNEI. With 7 bases removed from V and 6 bases from J, the gap between germline ends came to 18 bases. The CDR3 bases are TGTGCCAGCACCAAGGGTTGGGACAAGGATGGCTACACCTTC. Amino acid sequence: CASTKGWDKDGYTF. Filled out from reference TRBV2 and TRBJ1-2, the complete variable domain reads EPEVTQTPSHQVTQMGQEVILRCVPISNHLYFYWYRQILGQKVEFLVSFYNNEISEKSEIFDDQFSVERPDGSNFTLKIRSTKLEDSAMYFCASTKGWDKDGYTFGSGTRLTVV.

This chain joins TRBV11-3 and TRBJ2-3, with TRBD2 matching 16 bases. This CDR3 comprises 16 residues. Trimming cost V 3 bases and J 5 bases; bases outside gene matches: 2. Germline V gene data show CDR1 as SGHNT and CDR2 as YENEEA. CDR3 bases: TGTGCCAGCAGCTTGGGACTAGCGGGAGGGGAAGATACGCAGTATTTT. Translating it yields CASSLGLAGGEDTQYF. The full variable domain, its missing parts supplied by reference TRBV11-3 and TRBJ2-3, is EAGVVQSPRYKIIEKKQPVAFWCNPISGHNTLYWYLQNLGQGPELLIRYENEEAVDDSQLPKDRFSAERLKGVDSTLKIQPAELGDSAVYLCASSLGLAGGEDTQYFGPGTRLTVL.

The chain carries TRBV7-8 and TRBJ2-5, with D tentatively TRBD2 (6 bases). V was pared by 0 bases and J by 5 bases, with 10 bases between. The CDR3 consists of 14 residues. CDR1 and CDR2 from the germline V gene are SGHVS and FQNEAQ. DNA for the CDR3: TGTGCCAGCAGCTTAGCGATTAGCGGTGAGACCCAGTACTTC. This translates into CASSLAISGETQYF.

V is TRBV19 and J is TRBJ1-1; D gene ambiguous. The CDR3 consists of 12 residues. CDR1 LNHDA and CDR2 SQIVND come from the germline V gene (reference sequence). Between the trimmed V and J ends, which lost 0 bases and 10 bases, there was a span of 9 bases. The CDR3 protein is CASSIDSSGAFF. The CDR3 bases are TGTGCCAGTAGTATAGACAGTTCGGGAGCTTTCTTT. Using reference TRBV19 and TRBJ1-1 for the parts outside the CDR3, the full variable domain is DGGITQSPKYLFRKEGQNVTLSCEQNLNHDAMYWYRQDPGQGLRLIYYSQIVNDFQKGDIAEGYSVSREKKESFPLTVTSAQKNPTAFYLCASSIDSSGAFFGQGTRLTVV.

The chain carries TRBV7-9 and TRBJ2-7; TRBD2 aligns across 8 bases. V dropped 4 bases and J dropped 2; count of bases not matched to a gene: 10. The CDR3 totals 16 residues. Germline V lookup: CDR1 SEHNR, CDR2 FQNEAQ (reference sequence). The CDR3 DNA sequence: TGTGCCAGCAGCTCCTCGGGTAGCGGGACTCCCTACGAGCAGTACTTC. Translated: CASSSSGSGTPYEQYF.

The chain couples TRBV25-1 to TRBJ2-1; D possibly corresponds to TRBD2 (5 bases). CDR3 size: 13 residues. V was shortened by 6 bases and J by 3 bases, with 9 bases between the two germline ends. Looked up from germline, CDR1 is MGHDK and CDR2 is SYGVNS. The CDR3 protein is CASRRGFYNEQFF. CDR3 nucleotide sequence: TGTGCCAGCAGGAGAGGGTTCTACAATGAGCAGTTCTTC.

The sample holds one count of this clone. The rearrangement joins TRBV13 to TRBJ2-7; TRBD2 matches at 7 bases. Unmatched junction bases numbered 12, after V lost 5 bases and J lost 2 bases. The CDR3 has 16 residues. Per the germline V gene, CDR1 is PRHDT and CDR2 is FYEKMQ (reference sequence). The DNA for the CDR3 is TGTGCCAGCAGCATCGGAAGGATAGCGGGTACCTACGAGCAGTACTTC. Its protein is CASSIGRIAGTYEQYF.

This clone was counted only a few times. The J gene is TRBJ1-3, the V gene TRBV11-2, with 7 bases matching TRBD1. V was pared by 3 bases and J by 0 bases, with 11 bases of the junction left unmatched. The CDR3 consists of 18 residues. Germline V gene lookup returns CDR1 SGHAT and CDR2 FQNNGV. CDR3 in DNA: TGTGCCAGCAGCTTTGCGACAGGGAGGTCCCACTCTGGAAACACCATATATTTT. It specifies CASSFATGRSHSGNTIYF.

V is TRBV28 and J is TRBJ1-5; 7 nucleotides match TRBD1. CDR1 MDHEN and CDR2 SYDVKM come from the germline V gene. J gave up 3 bases and V 7 bases, and 6 bases lay outside the gene matches. The CDR3 is made up of 14 amino acids. The CDR3 is CASTLKGANQPQHF. CDR3 bases: TGTGCCAGCACCCTCAAGGGGGCCAATCAGCCCCAGCATTTT.